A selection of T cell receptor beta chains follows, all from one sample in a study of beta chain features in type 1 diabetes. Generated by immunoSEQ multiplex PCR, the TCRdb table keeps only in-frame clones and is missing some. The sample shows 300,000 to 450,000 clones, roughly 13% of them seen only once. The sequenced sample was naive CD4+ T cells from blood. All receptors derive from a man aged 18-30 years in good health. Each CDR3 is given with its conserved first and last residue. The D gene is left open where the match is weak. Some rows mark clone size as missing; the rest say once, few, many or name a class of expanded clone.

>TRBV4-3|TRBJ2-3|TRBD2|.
TGCGCCAGCAGCCAAATCGGACTAGCAGCAGATACGCAGTATTTT
CASSQIGLAADTQYF
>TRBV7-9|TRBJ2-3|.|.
TGTGCCAGCAGCCCCCGGAGGGTGACAGATACGCAGTATTTT
CASSPRRVTDTQYF
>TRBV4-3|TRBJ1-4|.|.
TGCGCCAGCAGCCCAAGGTGGGAGTATGAAAAACTGTTTTTT
CASSPRWEYEKLFF
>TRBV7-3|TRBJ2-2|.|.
TGTGCCAGCAGCCCAACGACTAGTAACACCGGGGAGCTGTTTTTT
CASSPTTSNTGELFF
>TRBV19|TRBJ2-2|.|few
TGTGCCAGTAGTCTGACACAGGGTAGGAGCACCGGGGAGCTGTTTTTT
CASSLTQGRSTGELFF
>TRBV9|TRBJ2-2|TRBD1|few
TGTGCCAGCAGCGTAGGGGACAGGGCCACCGGGGAGCTGTTTTTT
CASSVGDRATGELFF
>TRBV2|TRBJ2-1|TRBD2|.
TGTGCCAGCAGCCGACTAGCGGGCTACAATGAGCAGTTCTTC
CASSRLAGYNEQFF
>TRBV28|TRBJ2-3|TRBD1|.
TGTGCCAGCAGCTGGGGACAGGGAAGAGCAGATACGCAGTATTTT
CASSWGQGRADTQYF
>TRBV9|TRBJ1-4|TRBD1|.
TGTGCCAGCAGCCAAGCCGGGACAGGGGCTAATGAAAAACTGTTTTTT
CASSQAGTGANEKLFF
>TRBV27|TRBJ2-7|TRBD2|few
TGTGCCAGCAGACCTACTAGCGGGAGGCCCCACGAGCAGTACTTC
CASRPTSGRPHEQYF
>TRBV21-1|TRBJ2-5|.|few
TGTGCCAGCAGCAAACTTCGAACAGGCGGACTAGCGGGAGGCGGTTGGAGGGAAGAGACCCAGTACTTC
CASSKLRTGGLAGGGWREETQYF
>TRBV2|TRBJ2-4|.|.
TGTGCCAGCCGGGTACCGGGAGCCAAAAACATTCAGTACTTC
CASRVPGAKNIQYF
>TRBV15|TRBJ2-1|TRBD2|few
TGTGCCACCAGCAGGTCGGGACTAGCGGGAGTCGATGGCTACAATGAGCAGTTCTTC
CATSRSGLAGVDGYNEQFF
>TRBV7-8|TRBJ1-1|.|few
TGTGCCAGCAGCTTAGCGCTCTGGGGCAGGAACACTGAAGCTTTCTTT
CASSLALWGRNTEAFF
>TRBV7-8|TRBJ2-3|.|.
TGTGCCAGCAGTGGAGGAGATACGCAGTATTTT
CASSGGDTQYF
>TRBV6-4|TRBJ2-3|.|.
TGTGCCAGCAGTGAGGGGCTAGGAGGCACAGATACGCAGTATTTT
CASSEGLGGTDTQYF
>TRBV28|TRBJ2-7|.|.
TGTGCCAGCAGTTTAGGTAGCAGCCGGAGCTCCTACGAGCAGTACTTC
CASSLGSSRSSYEQYF
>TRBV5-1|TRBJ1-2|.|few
TGCGCCAGCAGCGCTGTCGGGGATGGCTACACCTTC
CASSAVGDGYTF
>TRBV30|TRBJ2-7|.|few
TGTGCCTGGAGTCTGGGGGGGGCTCTGAGGTCCTACGAGCAGTACTTC
CAWSLGGALRSYEQYF
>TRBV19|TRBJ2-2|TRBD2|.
TGTGCCAGTAGTCCCTGGACTAGCCGCCGGCGGACCGGGGAGCTGTTTTTT
CASSPWTSRRRTGELFF
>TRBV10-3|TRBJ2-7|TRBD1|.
TGTGCCATCAGTGACGACAGGGTCTCCTACGAGCAGTACTTC
CAISDDRVSYEQYF
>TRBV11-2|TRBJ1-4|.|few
TGTGCCAGCAGCTTCTTCGGGGGTAATGAAAAACTGTTTTTT
CASSFFGGNEKLFF
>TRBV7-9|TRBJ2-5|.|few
TGTGCCAGCACCACCCCTGGGCAGGGCCCATCACAAGAGACCCAGTACTTC
CASTTPGQGPSQETQYF
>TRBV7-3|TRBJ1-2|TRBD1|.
TGTGCCAGCAGCCCACAAGGACAGGGGGCAGTTGGCTACACCTTC
CASSPQGQGAVGYTF
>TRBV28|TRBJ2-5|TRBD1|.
TGTGCCAGCAGTTTAATCGGACAGGGAGGAGAGACCCAGTACTTC
CASSLIGQGGETQYF
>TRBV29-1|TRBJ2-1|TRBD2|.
TGCAGCTCCCTAGCGGGGTGGGGTGGTGAGCAGTTCTTC
CSSLAGWGGEQFF
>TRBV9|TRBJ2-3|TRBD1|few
TGTGCCAGCAGCCTCCTGGCCCACCGGGACAGGGGGCCCTCTTACGCAGATACGCAGTATTTT
CASSLLAHRDRGPSYADTQYF
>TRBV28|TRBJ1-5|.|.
TGTGCCAGCAGGAGAAACAGGGAAGGACAGCCCCAGCATTTT
CASRRNREGQPQHF
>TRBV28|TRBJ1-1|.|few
TGTGCCAGCAGTGAAGTCGCCCCAAGCTTTCTAAACACTGAAGCTTTCTTT
CASSEVAPSFLNTEAFF
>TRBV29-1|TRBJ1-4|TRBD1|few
TGCAGCGTTGGTCCGACAGGGGTGCCTAATGAAAAACTGTTTTTT
CSVGPTGVPNEKLFF
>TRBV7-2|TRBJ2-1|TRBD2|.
TGTGCCAGCAGCAACATGGTCGGGACTAGCGGGAGAAATGAGCAGTTCTTC
CASSNMVGTSGRNEQFF
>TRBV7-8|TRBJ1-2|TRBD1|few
TGTGCCAGCAGCTTAGCATGGCGAGGGGGCAAGCATGGCTACACCTTC
CASSLAWRGGKHGYTF
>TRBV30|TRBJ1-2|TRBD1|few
TGTGCCTGGACCCGCCGGCGGAGACAGGGAGGCTACACCTTC
CAWTRRRRQGGYTF
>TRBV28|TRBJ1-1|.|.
TGTGCCAGCAGTCGAAACAGGGCCCCGAACACTGAAGCTTTCTTT
CASSRNRAPNTEAFF
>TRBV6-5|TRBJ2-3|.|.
TGTGCCAGCAGATCTCCCAGGGGTAGCACAGATACGCAGTATTTT
CASRSPRGSTDTQYF
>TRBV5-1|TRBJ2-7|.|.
TGCGCCAGCAGCCTACATGAGGGCGAGCAGTACTTC
CASSLHEGEQYF
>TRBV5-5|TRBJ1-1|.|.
TGTGCCAGCACCATGGGGAGGAACGAAGCTTTCTTT
CASTMGRNEAFF
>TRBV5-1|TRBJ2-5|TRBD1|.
TGCGCCAGCAGCGCGGACAGGGGTGGTGAGACCCAGTACTTC
CASSADRGGETQYF
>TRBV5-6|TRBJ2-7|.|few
TGTGCCAGCAGTGCAGGGTTCTCGAGGATCTACGAGCAGTACTTC
CASSAGFSRIYEQYF
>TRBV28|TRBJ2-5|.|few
TGTGCCAGCAGTGAGTCCGCGCAAGAGACCCAGTACTTC
CASSESAQETQYF
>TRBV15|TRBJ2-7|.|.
TGTGCCACCAGCAGAGAAGGGGGGGTCTCCTACGAGCAGTACTTC
CATSREGGVSYEQYF
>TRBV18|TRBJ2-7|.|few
TGTGCCAGCTCTGAACAGGGTTCTGCGAACGAGCAGTACTTC
CASSEQGSANEQYF
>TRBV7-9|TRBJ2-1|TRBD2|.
TGTGCCAGCAGCTTCGGGGGAGGGCCGTATTTGCAGTTCTTC
CASSFGGGPYLQFF
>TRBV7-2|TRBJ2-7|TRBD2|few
TGTGCCAGCAGCTTAGTAGGACTAGCGGCCTACGAGCAGTACTTC
CASSLVGLAAYEQYF
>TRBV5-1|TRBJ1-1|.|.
TGCGCCAGCAGCTTGGGACAGGTGAACACTGAAGCTTTCTTT
CASSLGQVNTEAFF
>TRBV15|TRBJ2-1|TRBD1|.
TGTGCCACCAGCAGAGGATCCGGGACAGGGCACGATGAGCAGTTCTTC
CATSRGSGTGHDEQFF
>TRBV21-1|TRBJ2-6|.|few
TGTGCCAGCAGCTCGGACAGGGGGCTCGGGGCCAACGTCCTGACTTTC
CASSSDRGLGANVLTF
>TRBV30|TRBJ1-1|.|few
TGTGCCTGGAGGGAGGACTTTATGACGGTGAACACTGAAGCTTTCTTT
CAWREDFMTVNTEAFF
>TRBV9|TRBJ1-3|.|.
TGTGCCAGCAGCGTTAACGGGGGGACTGGAAACACCATATATTTT
CASSVNGGTGNTIYF
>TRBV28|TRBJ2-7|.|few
TGTGCCAGCCAAGGACATCTCTCCTACGAGCAGTACTTC
CASQGHLSYEQYF
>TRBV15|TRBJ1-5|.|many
TGTGCCACCAGCAGGACTTTGCAGCCCCAGCATTTT
CATSRTLQPQHF
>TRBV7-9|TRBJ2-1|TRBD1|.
TGTGCCAGCAGCTTAAGGGACAGAAATGAGCAGTTCTTC
CASSLRDRNEQFF
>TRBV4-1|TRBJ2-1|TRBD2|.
TGCGCCAGCAGCCAAGCCACCGGGACTAGCTTGTTCAATGAGCAGTTCTTC
CASSQATGTSLFNEQFF
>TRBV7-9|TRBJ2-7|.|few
TGTGCCAGCAGCCCCCTCGGAGGACTCCACGAGCAGTACTTC
CASSPLGGLHEQYF